This T cell receptor (beta chain) was recorded in a study of T-cell memory formation after mild COVID-19. Study conclusions and caveats: That cross-reactive memory joined was suggested by some responding clones appearing in pre-infection memory.

A remark on this clonotype: The target antigen is unknown.

Trimming took off 2 bases at V and 2 bases at J, with 8 bases between the two ends. There are 14 residues in the CDR3. Germline CDR1 and CDR2: SGHTS and YDEGEE. TCRdb reprocessed the 5' RACE reads with MiXCR, giving one entry per CDR3 protein. Of under 300,000 distinct CDR3 sequences detected, around 8% appear once; the ten largest clones hold around a fifth. The material sequenced was PBMCs or a T cell subset sorted from them (not recorded which). V gene TRBV5-8 combines with J gene TRBJ1-3, with D unresolved. This clonotype originated in a man younger than 35 who had mild COVID-19 (a few samples of this study predate the infection). Cell type and time point are not known. The CDR3 nucleotides read TGTGCCAGCAGCTTTGGTCAGGCTGGAAACACCATATATTTT. Its protein product is CASSFGQAGNTIYF.